Presented here are 8 T cell receptor beta chains from one specimen sequenced in a study of metastatic and nonmetastatic thyroid tumors (dated by TCRdb to 2018 to 2020). No treatment had been received by any patient before thyroid surgery. The library relied on PCR. TCRdb shows the sequencer as Illumina HiSeq 4000. TCRdb handled the public reads itself, with Q25 trimming in fastp and clone calling in MiXCR, and kept productive beta chains. The sample includes 17,000 or so clones, with roughly 24% observed a single time. The top ten hold roughly 15% of the sample. The sample consisted of adjacent normal tissue. These receptor sequences come from a female donor with papillary thyroid cancer or a benign thyroid nodule (not recorded which). Some clones in this sample may be carry-over from other donors' samples.

This clone was counted ten times or more. The genes are TRBV18 and TRBJ1-1; 7 bases match TRBD1. Trimming cost V 5 bases and J 0 bases; bases outside gene matches: 6. The CDR3 has 15 residues. Germline V gene sequence: CDR1 KGHSH, CDR2 LQKENI. The CDR3 loop reads CASSSTGMMNTEAFF. The CDR3 DNA reads as TGTGCCAGCTCATCGACAGGGATGATGAACACTGAAGCTTTCTTT.

This CDR3 is CASLGQGLFYGYTF. CDR3 sequence (DNA): TGTGCCAGCCTAGGACAGGGCCTCTTCTATGGCTACACCTTC. The V and J genes are TRBV25-1 and TRBJ1-2; 8 positions match TRBD1. The CDR3 totals 14 residues. Unmatched junction bases numbered 9, after V lost 8 bases and J lost 4 bases. Germline values: CDR1 MGHDK, CDR2 SYGVNS.

This rearrangement joins TRBV5-6 to TRBJ2-7; 8 nucleotides line up with TRBD1. The CDR3 length is 13 residues. Germline V gene data show CDR1 as SGHDT and CDR2 as YYEEEE. Germline trimming cut 2 bases from V and 2 bases from J; bases unmatched to any gene: 0. The CDR3 sequence: CASSLQGAYEQYV. The CDR3 bases are TGTGCCAGCAGCTTACAGGGGGCCTACGAGCAGTACGTC.

This chain uses TRBV20-1 with TRBJ2-7; perhaps TRBD1 as D (5 bases). The CDR3 loop spans 14 amino acids. Trimming left V 1 base short and J 2 bases short, with 12 bases between. Germline V CDR1 and CDR2: DFQATT, SNEGSKA (reference sequence). CDR3 DNA sequence: TGCAGTGCTAGAGCCCCGACAGAAACCTACGAGCAGTACTTC. This sequence encodes CSARAPTETYEQYF.

The chain recombines TRBV11-2 with TRBJ2-2; 14 nucleotides line up with TRBD2. Germline CDR1 SGHAT, CDR2 FQNNGV. The CDR3 is 19 amino acids. The J segment lost 1 base and the V segment lost 5 bases, leaving 9 bases of the junction unmatched. CDR3 bases: TGTGCCAGCAGCCTCCGACTAGCGGGAGGGCCGGGGAACACCGGGGAGCTGTTTTTT. As protein: CASSLRLAGGPGNTGELFF.

The V gene is TRBV5-1, the J gene TRBJ1-1; 8 positions match TRBD1. Germline V gene lookup returns CDR1 SGHRS and CDR2 YFSETQ. V dropped 2 bases and J dropped 0; count of bases not matched to a gene: 9. The CDR3 is made up of 17 amino acids. The CDR3: CASSFTSGGHLNTEAFF. The CDR3, as DNA: TGCGCCAGCAGCTTCACGTCAGGGGGCCATTTGAACACTGAAGCTTTCTTT.

This clone has only a few counts. This rearrangement joins TRBV6-5 to TRBJ2-5; 8 nucleotides align to TRBD2. Looked up from germline, CDR1 is MNHEY and CDR2 is SVGAGI. The ends lost 2 bases at V and 5 bases at J; junction bases unmatched: 7. CDR3 size: 15 residues. For the CDR3, the DNA is TGTGCCAGCAGTTACCAAGGGCGGGAGGCGGAGACCCAGTACTTC. This sequence encodes CASSYQGREAETQYF.

This chain joins TRBV11-1 and TRBJ2-2, with 12 bases matching TRBD1. Germline lookup yields CDR1 SGHAT and CDR2 FQDESV (reference sequence). The CDR3 totals 17 residues. The trim removed 4 bases at V and 4 bases at J, leaving 7 bases unmatched. DNA for the CDR3: TGTGCCAGCAGCTCACCGGGACAGGGGGCGGGCACCGGGGAGCTGTTTTTT. Its protein is CASSSPGQGAGTGELFF.